Below, one TCR beta chain is given with its context. No antigen is known for it. This entry is derived from a study of vaccination effects on CD4 cells after COVID-19. Study conclusions and caveats: Of the vaccine-induced clones from healthy vaccinees, merely 1 of 255 recognized common cold coronaviruses as well. Clones arising from infection and from vaccination showed marked clonal contraction late after vaccination.

Within the ViraFEST assay, antigen-specific CD4+ T cells underwent expansion with viral peptide pools prior to sequencing. Between days 9 and 11 of culture, CD4+ T cells were separated out. TCRdb's copy holds only in-frame clones and misses some; the assay was immunoSEQ multiplex PCR. The sample carries about 79,000 clones, 74% recorded once. CDR3 length: 18 residues. In germline, CDR1 is SGHTA, CDR2 FQGNSA. The V segment lost 3 bases and the J segment 1 base; nucleotides outside the gene matches: 12. This sequence joins TRBV7-2 and TRBJ2-5, with 9 bases matching TRBD2. This TCR was sampled from a human donor who received a COVID-19 vaccine. The sequencing used CD4+ T cells from PBMCs cultured with HCoV-229E spike peptides, collected before COVID-19 vaccination. DNA of the CDR3: TGTGCCAGCAGCTTTAGGTCGCGGGGGGGCCCGGGCCAAGAGACCCAGTACTTC. This gives the protein CASSFRSRGGPGQETQYF.